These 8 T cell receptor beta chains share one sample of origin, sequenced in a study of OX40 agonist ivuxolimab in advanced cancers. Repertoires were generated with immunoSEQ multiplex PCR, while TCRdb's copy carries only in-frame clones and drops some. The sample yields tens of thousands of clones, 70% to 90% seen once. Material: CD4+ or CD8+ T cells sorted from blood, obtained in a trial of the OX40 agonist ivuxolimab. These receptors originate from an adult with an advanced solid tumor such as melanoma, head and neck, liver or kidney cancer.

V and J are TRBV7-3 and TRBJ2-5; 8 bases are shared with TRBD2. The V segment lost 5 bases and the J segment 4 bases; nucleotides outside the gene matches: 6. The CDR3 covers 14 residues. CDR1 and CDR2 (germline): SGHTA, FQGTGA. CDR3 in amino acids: CASSPGRASETQYF. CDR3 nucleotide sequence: TGTGCCAGCAGCCCCGGGAGGGCCTCAGAGACCCAGTACTTC.

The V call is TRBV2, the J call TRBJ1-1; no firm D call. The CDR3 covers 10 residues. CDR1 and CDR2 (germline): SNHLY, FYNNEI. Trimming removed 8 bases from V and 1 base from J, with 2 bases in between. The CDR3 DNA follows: TGTGCCAGCCGGAACACTGAAGCTTTCTTT. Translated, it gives CASRNTEAFF.

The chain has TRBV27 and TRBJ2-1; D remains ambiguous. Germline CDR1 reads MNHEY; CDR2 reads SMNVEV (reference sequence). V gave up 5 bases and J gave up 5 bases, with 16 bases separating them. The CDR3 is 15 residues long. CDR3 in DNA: TGTGCCAGCAGTAAAAGGTTTCCGTCTAACAATGAGCAGTTCTTC. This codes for CASSKRFPSNNEQFF.

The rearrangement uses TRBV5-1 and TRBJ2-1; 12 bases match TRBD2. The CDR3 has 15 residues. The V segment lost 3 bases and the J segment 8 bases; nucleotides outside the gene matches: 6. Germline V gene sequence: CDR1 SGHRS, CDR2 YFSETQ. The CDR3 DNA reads TGCGCCAGCAGCTACGGACTAGCGGGGCCCTATGAGCAGTTCTTC. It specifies CASSYGLAGPYEQFF.

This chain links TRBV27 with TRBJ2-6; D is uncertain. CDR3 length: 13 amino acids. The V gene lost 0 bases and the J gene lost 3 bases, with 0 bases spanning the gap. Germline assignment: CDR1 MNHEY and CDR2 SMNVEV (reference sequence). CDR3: CASSLSGANVLTF. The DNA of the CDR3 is TGTGCCAGCAGTTTATCTGGGGCCAACGTCCTGACTTTC.

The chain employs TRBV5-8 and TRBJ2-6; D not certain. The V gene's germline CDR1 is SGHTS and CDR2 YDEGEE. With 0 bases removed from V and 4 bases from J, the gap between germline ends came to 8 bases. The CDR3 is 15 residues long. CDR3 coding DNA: TGTGCCAGCAGCTTGGTGGCTTCCGGGGCCAACGTCCTGACTTTC. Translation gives CASSLVASGANVLTF. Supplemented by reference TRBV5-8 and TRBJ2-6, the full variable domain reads EAGVTQSPTHLIKTRGQQATLRCSPISGHTSVYWYQQALGLGLQFLLWYDEGEERNRGNFPPRFSGRQFPNYSSELNVNALELEDSALYLCASSLVASGANVLTFGAGSRLTVL.

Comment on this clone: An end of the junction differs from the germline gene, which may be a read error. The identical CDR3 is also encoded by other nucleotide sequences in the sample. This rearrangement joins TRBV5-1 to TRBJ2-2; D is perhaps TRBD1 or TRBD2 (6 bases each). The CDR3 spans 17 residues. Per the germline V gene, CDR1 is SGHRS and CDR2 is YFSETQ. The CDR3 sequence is CASSGNGAGGDTGELFF. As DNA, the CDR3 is TGCGCCAGCAGCGGTAACGGCGCAGGAGGGGACACTGGGGAGCTGTTTTTT.

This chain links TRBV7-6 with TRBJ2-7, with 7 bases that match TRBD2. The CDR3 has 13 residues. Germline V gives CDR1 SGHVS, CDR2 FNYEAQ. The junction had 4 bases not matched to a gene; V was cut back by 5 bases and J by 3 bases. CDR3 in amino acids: CASSPRTSYEQYF. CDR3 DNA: TGTGCCAGCAGCCCACGGACTAGCTACGAGCAGTACTTC. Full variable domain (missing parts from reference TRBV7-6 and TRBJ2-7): GAGVSQSPRYKVTKRGQDVALRCDPISGHVSLYWYRQALGQGPEFLTYFNYEAQQDKSGLPNDRFSAERPEGSISTLTIQRTEQRDSAMYRCASSPRTSYEQYFGPGTRLTVT.